This TCR beta chain comes out of a study of blood T cell repertoires in COVID-19. About the study: Researchers got acute and convalescent COVID-19 samples from the United States, Italy and Spain. In each case, the material was cDNA or gDNA derived from T cells, B-cell-depleted T cells, or PBMCs.

Authors' data handling: Nucleated cell number was recorded as an estimate derived from reference gene primer amplification. Sequenced by immunoSEQ multiplex PCR; TCRdb stores in-frame clones only, minus some. V and J calls plus clone size are reproduced from that table; the DNA served to infer D and trimming. The profile shows about 200,000 clones, roughly 89% of them singletons. This clonotype was sampled from a man aged 45-65 years with acute or convalescent COVID-19. The sequencing input was peripheral blood.

The CDR3 nucleotides are TGTGCCAGCAGCTTATCAAATGAGCAGTTCTTC. As protein: CASSLSNEQFF. The chain has TRBV11-2 and TRBJ2-1; D gene ambiguous. This CDR3 spans 11 amino acids. Germline V gene data show CDR1 as SGHAT and CDR2 as FQNNGV. The V end lost 2 bases, the J end lost 7 bases, and 3 bases lay between the germline ends. The full variable domain, in which reference TRBV11-2 and TRBJ2-1 provide the parts outside the CDR3, is EAGVAQSPRYKIIEKRQSVAFWCNPISGHATLYWYQQILGQGPKLLIQFQNNGVVDDSQLPKDRFSAERLKGVDSTLKIQPAKLEDSAVYLCASSLSNEQFFGPGTRLTVL.